This TCR beta chain was sequenced in a study of a mutant IDH1 vaccine in newly diagnosed glioma. At the level of the study: Treated individuals were around 62% male and roughly 38% female, averaging roughly 39 years of age. Findings of the study overall: The study observed vaccine-induced immune responses in around 94% of patients. Seemingly, pseudoprogression had no relation to changes in the top peripheral T cell clonotypes.

Time point here: week 35, safety follow-up. Every vaccine dose comprised 300 ug of mutant IDH1 20-mer peptide plus topical imiquimod. Patients in the study were vaccinated eight times, receiving shots in weeks 1, 3, 5, 7, 11, 15, 19 and 23. Trimming took 5 bases from V and 5 from J, leaving 12 bases between them. In germline, CDR1 is SGHNT, CDR2 YENEEA. The CDR3 totals 13 residues. On this clone itself: Its antigen is as yet unknown.

Produced via immunoSEQ multiplex PCR; TCRdb's table is partial and in-frame only. The table shows 25,000 to 30,000 clones, with more than 75% occurring only once. The TCR sequence derives from a man aged 50 or older with glioma. The starting material was PBMCs, obtained from a glioma patient whose treatment included an IDH1 peptide vaccine. The J gene is TRBJ1-2, the V gene TRBV11-3, with D tentatively TRBD1 (6 bases). CDR3 protein: CASSQTGLYGYTF. The CDR3, as DNA: TGTGCCAGCAGCCAGACAGGCCTTTATGGCTACACCTTC.